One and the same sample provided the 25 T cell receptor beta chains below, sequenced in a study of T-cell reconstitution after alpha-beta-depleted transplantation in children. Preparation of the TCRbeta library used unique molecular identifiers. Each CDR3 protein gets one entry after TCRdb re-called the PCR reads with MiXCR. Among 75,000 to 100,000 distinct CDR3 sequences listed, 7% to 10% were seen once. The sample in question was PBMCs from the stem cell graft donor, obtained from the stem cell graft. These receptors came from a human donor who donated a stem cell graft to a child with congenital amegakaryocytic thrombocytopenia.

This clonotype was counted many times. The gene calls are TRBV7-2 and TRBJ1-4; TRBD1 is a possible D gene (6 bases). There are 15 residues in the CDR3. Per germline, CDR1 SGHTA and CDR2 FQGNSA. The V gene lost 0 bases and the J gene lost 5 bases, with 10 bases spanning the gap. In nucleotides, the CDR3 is TGTGCCAGCAGCTTAGCACAGGGAATCAATGAAAAACTGTTTTTT. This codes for CASSLAQGINEKLFF.

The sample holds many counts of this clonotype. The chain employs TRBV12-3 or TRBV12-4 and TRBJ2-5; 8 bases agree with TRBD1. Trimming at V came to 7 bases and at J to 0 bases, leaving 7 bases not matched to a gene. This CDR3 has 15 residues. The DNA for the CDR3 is TGTGCCAGCACCCAGGGGGCAGGGGACCAAGAGACCCAGTACTTC. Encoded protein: CASTQGAGDQETQYF.

The CDR3 protein is CASSVDPDRGGETQYF. CDR3 nucleotide sequence: TGTGCCAGCAGCGTAGACCCCGACAGGGGCGGTGAGACCCAGTACTTC. This chain uses TRBV9 with TRBJ2-5, with TRBD1 identical over 8 bases. CDR1 and CDR2 from the germline V gene are SGDLS and YYNGEE. After removal of 0 bases from V and 5 bases from J, the junction contained 9 bases not matched to a gene. This CDR3 has 16 residues.

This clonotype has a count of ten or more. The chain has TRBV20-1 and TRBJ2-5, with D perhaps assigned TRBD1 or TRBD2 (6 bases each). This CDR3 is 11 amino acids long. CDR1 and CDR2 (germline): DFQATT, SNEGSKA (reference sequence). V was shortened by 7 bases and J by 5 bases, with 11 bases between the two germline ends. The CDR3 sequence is CSGGAPETQYF. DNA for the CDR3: TGCAGTGGGGGGGCTCCGGAGACCCAGTACTTC.

CDR3 sequence reads: CSAPRGTRGFNEQFF. The DNA for the CDR3 is TGCAGTGCCCCAAGGGGGACTAGAGGTTTCAATGAGCAGTTCTTC. This rearrangement joins TRBV20-1 to TRBJ2-1, with 8 bases matching TRBD2. The CDR3 consists of 15 residues. The J segment lost 6 bases and the V segment lost 6 bases, leaving 13 bases of the junction unmatched. Germline V gene data show CDR1 as DFQATT and CDR2 as SNEGSKA (reference sequence).

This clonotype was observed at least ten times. CDR3 amino acids: CAITAGANEQFF. DNA of the CDR3: TGTGCCATCACGGCGGGGGCCAATGAGCAGTTCTTC. V usage is TRBV10-3 and J usage is TRBJ2-1; possibly TRBD2 for D (7 bases). The V gene's germline CDR1 is ENHRY and CDR2 SYGVKD. The V gene lost 7 bases and the J gene lost 6 bases, with 10 bases spanning the gap. The CDR3 is 12 residues long.

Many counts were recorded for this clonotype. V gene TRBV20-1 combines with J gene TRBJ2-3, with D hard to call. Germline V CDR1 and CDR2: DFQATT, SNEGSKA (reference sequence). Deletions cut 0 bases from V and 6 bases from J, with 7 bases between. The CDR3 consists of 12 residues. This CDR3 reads CSARDPRDTQYF. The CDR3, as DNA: TGCAGTGCTAGAGATCCGCGCGATACGCAGTATTTT.

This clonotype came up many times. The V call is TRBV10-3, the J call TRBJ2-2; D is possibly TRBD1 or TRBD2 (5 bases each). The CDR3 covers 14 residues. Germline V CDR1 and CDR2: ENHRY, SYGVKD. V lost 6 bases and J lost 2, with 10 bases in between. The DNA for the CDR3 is TGTGCCATCAGCGGGGACCGCAACACCGGGGAGCTGTTTTTT. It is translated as CAISGDRNTGELFF.

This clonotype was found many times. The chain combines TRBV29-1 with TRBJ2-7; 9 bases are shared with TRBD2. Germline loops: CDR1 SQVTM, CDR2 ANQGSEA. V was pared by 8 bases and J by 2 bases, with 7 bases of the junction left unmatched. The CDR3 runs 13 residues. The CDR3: CSTTSGSPYEQYF. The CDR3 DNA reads TGCAGCACGACTAGCGGATCCCCCTACGAGCAGTACTTC.

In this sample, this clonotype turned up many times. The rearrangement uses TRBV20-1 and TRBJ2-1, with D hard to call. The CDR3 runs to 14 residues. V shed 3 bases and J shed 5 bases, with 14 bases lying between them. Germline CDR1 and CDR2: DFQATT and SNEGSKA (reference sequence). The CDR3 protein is CSASWPDPDNEQFF. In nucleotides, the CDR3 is TGCAGTGCTAGTTGGCCTGACCCCGACAATGAGCAGTTCTTC.

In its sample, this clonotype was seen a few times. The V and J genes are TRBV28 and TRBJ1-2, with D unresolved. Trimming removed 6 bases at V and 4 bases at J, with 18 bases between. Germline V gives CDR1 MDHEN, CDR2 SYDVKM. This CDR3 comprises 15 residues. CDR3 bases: TGTGCCAGCAGCCCCCCGGGAGGAGTAGGCTATGGCTACACCTTC. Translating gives CASSPPGGVGYGYTF.

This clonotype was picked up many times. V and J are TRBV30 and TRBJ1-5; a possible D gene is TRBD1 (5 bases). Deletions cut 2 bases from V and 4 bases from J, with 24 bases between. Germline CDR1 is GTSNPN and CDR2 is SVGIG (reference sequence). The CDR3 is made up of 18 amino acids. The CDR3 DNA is TGTGCCTGGAGTAGTTTCCTCGGGGCCAGCCGAGGTAATCAGCCCCAGCATTTT. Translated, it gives CAWSSFLGASRGNQPQHF.

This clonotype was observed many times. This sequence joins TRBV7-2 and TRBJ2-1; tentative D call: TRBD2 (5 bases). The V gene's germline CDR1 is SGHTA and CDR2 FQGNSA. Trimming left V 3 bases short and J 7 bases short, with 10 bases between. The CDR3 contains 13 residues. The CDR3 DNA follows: TGTGCCAGCAGCTTGAGCATAGCGAATGAGCAGTTCTTC. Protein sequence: CASSLSIANEQFF. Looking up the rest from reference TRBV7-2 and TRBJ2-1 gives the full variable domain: GAGVSQSPSNKVTEKGKDVELRCDPISGHTALYWYRQSLGQGLEFLIYFQGNSAPDKSGLPSDRFSAERTGGSVSTLTIQRTQQEDSAVYLCASSLSIANEQFFGPGTRLTVL.

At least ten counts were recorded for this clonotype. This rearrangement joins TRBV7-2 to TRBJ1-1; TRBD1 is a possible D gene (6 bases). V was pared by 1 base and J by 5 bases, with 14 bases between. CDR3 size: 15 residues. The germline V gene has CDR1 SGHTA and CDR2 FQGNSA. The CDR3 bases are TGTGCCAGCAGCTTAGTATGGGGGGCGGAGACTGAAGCTTTCTTT. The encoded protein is CASSLVWGAETEAFF. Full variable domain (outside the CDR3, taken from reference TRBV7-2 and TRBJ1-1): GAGVSQSPSNKVTEKGKDVELRCDPISGHTALYWYRQSLGQGLEFLIYFQGNSAPDKSGLPSDRFSAERTGGSVSTLTIQRTQQEDSAVYLCASSLVWGAETEAFFGQGTRLTVV.

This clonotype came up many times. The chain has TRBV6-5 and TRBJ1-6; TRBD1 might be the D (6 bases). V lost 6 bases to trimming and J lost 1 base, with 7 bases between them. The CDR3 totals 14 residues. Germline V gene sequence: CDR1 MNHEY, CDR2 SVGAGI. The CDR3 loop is CASRRGSYNSPLHF. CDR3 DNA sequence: TGTGCCAGCAGGAGGGGGTCCTATAATTCACCCCTCCACTTT.

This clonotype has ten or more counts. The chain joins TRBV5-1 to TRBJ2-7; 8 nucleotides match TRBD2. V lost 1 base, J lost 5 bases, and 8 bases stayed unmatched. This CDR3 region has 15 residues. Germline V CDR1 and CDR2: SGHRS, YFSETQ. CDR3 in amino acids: CASSLSPGGIDEQYF. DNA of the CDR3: TGCGCCAGCAGCTTGAGCCCGGGGGGGATCGACGAGCAGTACTTC.

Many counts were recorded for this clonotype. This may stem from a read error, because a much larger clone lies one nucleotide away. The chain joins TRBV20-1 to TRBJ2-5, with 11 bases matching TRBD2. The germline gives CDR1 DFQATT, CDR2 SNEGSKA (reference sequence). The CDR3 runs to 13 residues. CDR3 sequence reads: CSAVLAGAETQYF. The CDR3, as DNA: TGCAGCGCAGTACTAGCGGGGGCGGAGACCCAGTACTTC.

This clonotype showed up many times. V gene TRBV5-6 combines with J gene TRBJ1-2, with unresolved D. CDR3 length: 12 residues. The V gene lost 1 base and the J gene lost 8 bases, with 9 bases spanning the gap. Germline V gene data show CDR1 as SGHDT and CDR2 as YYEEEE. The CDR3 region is CASSLLRAGYTF. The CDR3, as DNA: TGTGCCAGCAGCTTGCTTCGAGCCGGCTACACCTTC.

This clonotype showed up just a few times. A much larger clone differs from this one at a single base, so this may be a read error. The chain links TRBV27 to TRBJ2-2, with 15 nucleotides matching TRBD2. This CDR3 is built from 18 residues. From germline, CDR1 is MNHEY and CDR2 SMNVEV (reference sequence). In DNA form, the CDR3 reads TGTGCCCGCAGTCTATCACCGGGACTAGCGGGAGGCACCGGGGAGCTGTTTTTT. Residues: CARSLSPGLAGGTGELFF.

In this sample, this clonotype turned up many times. The CDR3 loop reads CASSPPRDPWVSGANVLTF. CDR3 DNA sequence: TGTGCCAGCTCACCACCGAGGGACCCATGGGTCTCTGGGGCCAACGTCCTGACTTTC. V is TRBV18 and J is TRBJ2-6; D tentatively reads TRBD1 or TRBD2 (5 bases each). V was shortened by 0 bases and J by 0 bases, with 15 bases between the two germline ends. In germline, CDR1 is KGHSH, CDR2 LQKENI. The CDR3 spans 19 residues.

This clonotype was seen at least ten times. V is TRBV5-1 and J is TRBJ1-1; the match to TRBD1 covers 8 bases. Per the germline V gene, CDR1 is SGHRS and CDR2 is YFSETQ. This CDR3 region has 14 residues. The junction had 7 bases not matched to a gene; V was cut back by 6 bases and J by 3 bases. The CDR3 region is CASNEPGGHTEAFF. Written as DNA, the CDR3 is TGCGCCAGCAACGAGCCAGGGGGCCACACTGAAGCTTTCTTT.

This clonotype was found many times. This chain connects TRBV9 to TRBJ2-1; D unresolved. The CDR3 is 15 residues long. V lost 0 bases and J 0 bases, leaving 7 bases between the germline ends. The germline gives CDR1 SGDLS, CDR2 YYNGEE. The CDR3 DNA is TGTGCCAGCAGCGTAGGAGTCAGCTCCTACAATGAGCAGTTCTTC. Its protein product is CASSVGVSSYNEQFF.

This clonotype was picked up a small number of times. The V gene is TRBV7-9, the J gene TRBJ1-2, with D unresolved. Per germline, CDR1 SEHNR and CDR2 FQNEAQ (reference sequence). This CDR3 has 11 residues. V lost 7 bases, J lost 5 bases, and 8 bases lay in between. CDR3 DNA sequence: TGTGCCAGCACCAATGATTATGGCTACACCTTC. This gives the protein CASTNDYGYTF. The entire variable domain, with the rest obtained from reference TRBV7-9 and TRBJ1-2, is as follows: DTGVSQNPRHKITKRGQNVTFRCDPISEHNRLYWYRQTLGQGPEFLTYFQNEAQLEKSRLLSDRFSAERPKGSFSTLEIQRTEQGDSAMYLCASTNDYGYTFGSGTRLTVV.

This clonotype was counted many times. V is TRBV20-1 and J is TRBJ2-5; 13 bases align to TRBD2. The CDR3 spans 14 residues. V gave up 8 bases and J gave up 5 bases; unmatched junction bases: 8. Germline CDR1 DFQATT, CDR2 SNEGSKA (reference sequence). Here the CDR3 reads CSLRGLAGRETQYF. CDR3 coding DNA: TGCAGTCTAAGGGGACTAGCGGGACGGGAGACCCAGTACTTC.

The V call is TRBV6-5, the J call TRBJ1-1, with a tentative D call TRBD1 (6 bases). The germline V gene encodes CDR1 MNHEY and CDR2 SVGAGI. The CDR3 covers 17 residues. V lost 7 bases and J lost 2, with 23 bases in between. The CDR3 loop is CASINFPGRGRNTEAFF. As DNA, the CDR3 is TGTGCCAGCATTAACTTCCCGGGTCGGGGGCGAAACACTGAAGCTTTCTTT.